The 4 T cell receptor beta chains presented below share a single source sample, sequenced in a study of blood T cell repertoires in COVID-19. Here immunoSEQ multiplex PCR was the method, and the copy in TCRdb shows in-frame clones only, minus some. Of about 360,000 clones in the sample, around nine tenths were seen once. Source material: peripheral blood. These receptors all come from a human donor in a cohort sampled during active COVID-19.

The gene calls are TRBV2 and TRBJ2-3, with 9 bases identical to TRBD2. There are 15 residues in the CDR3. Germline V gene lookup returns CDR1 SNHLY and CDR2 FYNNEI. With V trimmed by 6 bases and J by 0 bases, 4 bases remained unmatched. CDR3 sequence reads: CASRSSGASTDTQYF. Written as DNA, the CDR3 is TGTGCCAGCAGATCTAGCGGGGCTAGCACAGATACGCAGTATTTT.

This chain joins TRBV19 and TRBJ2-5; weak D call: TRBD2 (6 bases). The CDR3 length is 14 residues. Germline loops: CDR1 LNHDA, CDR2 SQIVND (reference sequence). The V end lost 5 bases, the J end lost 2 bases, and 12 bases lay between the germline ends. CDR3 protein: CASSPGLYQETQYF. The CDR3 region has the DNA TGTGCCAGTAGTCCAGGACTATATCAAGAGACCCAGTACTTC.

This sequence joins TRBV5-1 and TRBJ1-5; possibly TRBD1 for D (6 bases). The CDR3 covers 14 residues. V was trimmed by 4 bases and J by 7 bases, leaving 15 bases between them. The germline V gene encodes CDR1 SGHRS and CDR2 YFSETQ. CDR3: CASSPDSWNQPQHF. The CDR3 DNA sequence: TGCGCCAGCAGCCCGGACAGTTGGAACCAGCCCCAGCATTTT.

The CDR3 protein is CASSLVSGYNEQFF. The CDR3 bases are TGTGCCAGCAGCTTGGTTTCCGGCTACAATGAGCAGTTCTTC. The chain couples TRBV5-4 to TRBJ2-1; D ambiguous. CDR1 is SGHNT and CDR2 is YYREEE in the germline V gene (reference sequence). Trimming removed 0 bases from V and 3 bases from J, with 7 bases in between. The CDR3 runs 14 residues. The full variable domain, rest sourced from reference TRBV5-4 and TRBJ2-1, is ETGVTQSPTHLIKTRGQQVTLRCSSQSGHNTVSWYQQALGQGPQFIFQYYREEENGRGNFPPRFSGLQFPNYSSELNVNALELDDSALYLCASSLVSGYNEQFFGPGTRLTVL.